This T cell receptor (beta chain) is from a study of metastatic and nonmetastatic thyroid tumors. About the study: Comparison of repertoires was carried out across blood and tumor or nodule tissue from malignant and benign thyroid patients. Study results and limitations: Within blood and tumor, benign nodules reportedly had significantly lower TCR beta diversity than malignant thyroid tumors did.

Per the original data handling: Construction of a distant-metastasis classifier for papillary thyroid cancer relied on CDR3 differences across clinicopathological groups. Through MiXCR, TCRdb re-clonotyped the PCR reads. TCRdb's processing, not the authors' own work, is the source of the V and J calls. This sample has 29,000 or so clones, with 3.5% to 5% found just once. The CDR3 is 15 residues long. CDR1 and CDR2 from the germline V gene are MDHEN and SYDVKM. With 3 bases removed from V and 4 bases from J, the gap between germline ends came to 12 bases. Nobody among the patients had been given any treatment before thyroid surgery. Ten or more counts support this clone. What it recognizes is unknown.

The sample comprised blood. The origin of this receptor is a female donor with papillary thyroid cancer or a benign thyroid nodule (not recorded which). Some clones in this sample may be carry-over from other donors' samples. This rearrangement joins TRBV28 to TRBJ1-4; D gene ambiguous. The CDR3 loop reads CASSFLEGGNEKLFF. The CDR3 DNA sequence: TGTGCCAGCAGTTTCCTCGAAGGAGGTAATGAAAAACTGTTTTTT. The full variable domain, in which reference TRBV28 and TRBJ1-4 provide the parts outside the CDR3, is DVKVTQSSRYLVKRTGEKVFLECVQDMDHENMFWYRQDPGLGLRLIYFSYDVKMKEKGDIPEGYSVSREKKERFSLILESASTNQTSMYLCASSFLEGGNEKLFFGSGTQLSVL.